A selection of T cell receptor beta chains follows, all from one sample in a study of shared clonotypes between healthy human individuals. Produced via immunoSEQ multiplex PCR; TCRdb's table is partial and in-frame only. The sample carries roughly 2.1 million clones, approximately 94% recorded once. The sample comprised naive CD8+ T cells from PBMCs. The receptors originated from a man in his late teens or twenties in good health. Some clones in this sample may be carry-over from other donors' samples. The CDR3 runs from the conserved cysteine through the conserved F or W. The order of the fields is V gene, D gene, clone size, J gene, CDR3 DNA, CDR3 protein. A D gene is named only where the DNA matches it firmly. The size of a clone is reported for some rows only, either as once, few or many, or as a class for expanded clones.

>TRBV10-3|TRBD2|.|TRBJ2-5
TGTGCCATCAGTGACGGACTAGCGGGAGGGCCTATCGAGACCCAGTACTTC
CAISDGLAGGPIETQYF
>TRBV4-3|.|.|TRBJ2-2
TGCGCCAGCAGCCACAGTGCGAACACCGGGGAGCTGTTTTTT
CASSHSANTGELFF
>TRBV4-3|TRBD2|.|TRBJ2-7
TGCGCCAGCAGCCAAGATCGGCGGACTAGCAGCTACGAGCAGTACTTC
CASSQDRRTSSYEQYF
>TRBV28|.|.|TRBJ1-5
TGTGCCAGCACCCCGGCCCGCATGAATCAGCCCCAGCATTTT
CASTPARMNQPQHF
>TRBV2|.|.|TRBJ1-2
TGTGCCAGCAGTGATCGGGGGGTATATGGCTACACCTTC
CASSDRGVYGYTF
>TRBV7-9|TRBD1|.|TRBJ2-1
TGTGCCAGCAGCTTAGAGGGGGCAGGACAGAAGTTCTTC
CASSLEGAGQKFF
>TRBV7-9|.|.|TRBJ2-7
TGTGCCAGCAGCTTAAAGGGACAAGACTCCTACGAGCAGTACTTC
CASSLKGQDSYEQYF
>TRBV11-2|.|.|TRBJ2-5
TGTGCCAGCAGCTTAGGTCGCCAGCTAGGAGAGACCCAGTACTTC
CASSLGRQLGETQYF
>TRBV6-1|TRBD1|.|TRBJ2-7
TGTGCCAGCAGTGAAGGGTGGGACAGGGTATACGAGCAGTACTTC
CASSEGWDRVYEQYF
>TRBV2|TRBD2|.|TRBJ2-1
TGTGCCAGCAGACCGAGCGGGACTCCCAGTCCCAATGAGCAGTTCTTC
CASRPSGTPSPNEQFF
>TRBV5-8|TRBD1|.|TRBJ1-2
TGTGCCAGCAGCTTGTCATACGCCGTTGGACAGGAACCCTTTTATGGCTACACCTTC
CASSLSYAVGQEPFYGYTF
>TRBV6-5|.|.|TRBJ1-1
TGTGCCAGCAGTCCGGGCCGGGCAGCTGGGACTGAAGCTTTCTTT
CASSPGRAAGTEAFF
>TRBV2|TRBD1|once|TRBJ2-2
TGTGCCAGCATTCCTGACAGGGTTGTGCTCACCGGGGAGCTGTTTTTT
CASIPDRVVLTGELFF
>TRBV14|.|.|TRBJ2-3
TGTGCCAGCAGCCTCTTCAGGGAACGCACAGATACGCAGTATTTT
CASSLFRERTDTQYF
>TRBV19|.|.|TRBJ1-3
TGTGCCAGTAGTCACCGGGTCCTCGGCTCTGGAAACACCATATATTTT
CASSHRVLGSGNTIYF
>TRBV27|TRBD2|.|TRBJ2-7
TGTGCCAGCAGAAGGTTAACTAGCGGGAGCGATAGCTCCTACGAGCAGTACTTC
CASRRLTSGSDSSYEQYF
>TRBV28|.|.|TRBJ1-5
TGTGCCAGCAGTTTGGTGCAGTCGAGTCAGCCCCAGCATTTT
CASSLVQSSQPQHF
>TRBV7-9|TRBD2|once|TRBJ2-1
TGTGCCAGCAGCTTCCACCCCGGAGCGGGAGTTAATAATGAGCAGTTCTTC
CASSFHPGAGVNNEQFF
>TRBV10-2|.|.|TRBJ1-1
TGCGCCAGCAAGGTGAACACTGAAGCTTTCTTT
CASKVNTEAFF
>TRBV4-1|.|.|TRBJ1-1
TGCGCCAGCAGCCAAGATCGCAGTCGGGGGCTGGGCACTGAAGCTTTCTTT
CASSQDRSRGLGTEAFF
>TRBV5-1|.|.|TRBJ2-2
TGCGCCAGCAGCTTGGGGATCGGGGGCCTGAACACCGGGGAGCTGTTTTTT
CASSLGIGGLNTGELFF
>TRBV9|.|.|TRBJ1-3
TGTGCCAGCAGCGTAGGTTCAGGGGCCATAGGAAACACCATATATTTT
CASSVGSGAIGNTIYF
>TRBV5-4|.|.|TRBJ1-4
TGTGCCAGCAGCTTGTGGGGCCCTAATGAAAAACTGTTTTTT
CASSLWGPNEKLFF
>TRBV27|TRBD1|.|TRBJ2-2
TGTGCCAGCAGCCACTACAGGGGTGATACCGGGGAGCTGTTTTTT
CASSHYRGDTGELFF
>TRBV5-6|.|.|TRBJ2-5
TGTGCCAGCAGCCTGGGGACCATTAGGGAGACCCAGTACTTC
CASSLGTIRETQYF
>TRBV9|TRBD1|.|TRBJ1-2
TGTGCCAGCAGCCTTGGGACAGGGGATGGCTACACCTTC
CASSLGTGDGYTF
>TRBV5-1|.|.|TRBJ1-4
TGCGCCAGCAGCTTGGCGGGGGGAGATGCAACTAATGAAAAACTGTTTTTT
CASSLAGGDATNEKLFF
>TRBV9|.|.|TRBJ1-5
TGTGCCAGCAGCGTAGGTGGGGGCGATAGCAATCAGCCCCAGCATTTT
CASSVGGGDSNQPQHF
>TRBV5-1|TRBD2|.|TRBJ2-1
TGCGCCAGCAGCTCTGGCGGGAGAATTGATAGTGAGCAGTTCTTC
CASSSGGRIDSEQFF
>TRBV6-6|.|.|TRBJ1-1
TGTGCCAGCAGTTACTCAAGGGGATTCAACACTGAAGCTTTCTTT
CASSYSRGFNTEAFF
>TRBV10-2|TRBD2|few|TRBJ2-7
TGCGCCAGCAGTGAACTGCGGACTAGCTTGGACTACGAGCAGTACTTC
CASSELRTSLDYEQYF
>TRBV15|.|.|TRBJ2-1
TGTGCCACCAGCAGAGCGGGTGGAGTAGCGAATGAGCAGTTCTTC
CATSRAGGVANEQFF
>TRBV13|TRBD1|.|TRBJ1-2
TGTGCCAGCAGTTACGGCAGGGGGCTTGGGTCGGGTGGCTACACCTTC
CASSYGRGLGSGGYTF
>TRBV9|TRBD2|once|TRBJ2-1
TGTGCCAGCAGCGTAGGGGGCGGGAGGGCCTTCGGTGAGCAGTTCTTC
CASSVGGGRAFGEQFF
>TRBV7-9|.|.|TRBJ1-2
TGTGCCAGCAGCTTTGAAAACAGGGATGGCTACACCTTC
CASSFENRDGYTF
>TRBV28|.|.|TRBJ2-2
TGTGCCAGCAGTTTAGGATTAGCGGAAATCACCGGGGAGCTGTTTTTT
CASSLGLAEITGELFF
>TRBV7-2|TRBD1|.|TRBJ2-3
TGTGCCAGCAGCTCTCCGGGACAGCTCCGCACAGATACGCAGTATTTT
CASSSPGQLRTDTQYF
>TRBV5-8|.|.|TRBJ1-5
TGTGCCAGCAGCTTGATAGGTGGGTTTCAGCCCCAGCATTTT
CASSLIGGFQPQHF
>TRBV4-2|.|.|TRBJ2-2
TGTGCCAGCAGCCAAGGTGGCGGGGAGCTGTTTTTT
CASSQGGGELFF
>TRBV11-2|.|.|TRBJ2-1
TGTGCCAGCAGCTTAGGCCCGGGTGGTGCAGGATACAATGAGCAGTTCTTC
CASSLGPGGAGYNEQFF
>TRBV5-4|.|.|TRBJ2-1
TGTGCCAGCAGACGAGGGACGGGCAATGAGCAGTTCTTC
CASRRGTGNEQFF
>TRBV11-2|.|.|TRBJ2-7
TGTGCCAGCAGCTTAGGGGCGGGACGGGCCCCCTACGAGCAGTACTTC
CASSLGAGRAPYEQYF
>TRBV5-4|TRBD2|once|TRBJ2-2
TGTGCCAGCAGCTGGGGACTAGCGGGACACACCGGGGAGCTGTTTTTT
CASSWGLAGHTGELFF